This entry features one T cell receptor (beta chain) sequence. Its antigen remains unknown. This sample is drawn from a study of beta chain features in type 1 diabetes. Study outcomes and limitations: Shortening that was moderate but significant affected the TCRB CDR3s of Type 1 diabetes patients in all four CD4+ subsets. Patients showed naive, central memory and Treg TCRB repertoires that appeared more similar than those of healthy donors.

V lost 2 bases and J lost 2, with 6 bases in between. The germline V gene encodes CDR1 ENHRY and CDR2 SYGVKD. CDR3 length equals 14 residues. As every portion of the isolated RNA was reverse transcribed, the sequencing read expressed TCRB transcripts. Reads from naive, central memory and regulatory T cell samples averaged roughly 3.6 million. Assay: immunoSEQ multiplex PCR; the TCRdb copy retains only in-frame clones and omits some. The sample shows 600,000 or so clones, 11% to 15% of them seen only once. CD4+ naive, central memory, regulatory and stem cell-like memory cells were sorted via CD45RO/CCR7/CD25/CD127/CD95/CD27.

The sequencing sample was made of naive CD4+ T cells from blood. This TCR derives from a man aged 18-30 years with type 1 diabetes. V is TRBV10-3 and J is TRBJ2-2, with D hard to call. In DNA, the CDR3 is TGTGCCATCAGTGAGGGCCAAAACACCGGGGAGCTGTTTTTT. Translation: CAISEGQNTGELFF.